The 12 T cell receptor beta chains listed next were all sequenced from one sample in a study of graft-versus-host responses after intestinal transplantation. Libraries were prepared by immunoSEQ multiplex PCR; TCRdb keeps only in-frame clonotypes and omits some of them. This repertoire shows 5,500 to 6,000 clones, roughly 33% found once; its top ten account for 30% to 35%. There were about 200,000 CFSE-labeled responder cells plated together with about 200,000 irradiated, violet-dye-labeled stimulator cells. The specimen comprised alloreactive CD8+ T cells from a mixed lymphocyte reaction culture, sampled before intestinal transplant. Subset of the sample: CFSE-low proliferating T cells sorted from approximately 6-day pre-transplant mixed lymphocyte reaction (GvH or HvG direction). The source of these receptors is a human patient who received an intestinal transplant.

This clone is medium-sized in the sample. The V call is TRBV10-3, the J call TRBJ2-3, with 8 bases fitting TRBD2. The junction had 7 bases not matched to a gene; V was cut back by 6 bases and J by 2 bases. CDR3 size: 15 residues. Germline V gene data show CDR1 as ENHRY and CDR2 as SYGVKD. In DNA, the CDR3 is TGTGCCATCAGGGGTAGCGGGACGTCCACAGATACGCAGTATTTT. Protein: CAIRGSGTSTDTQYF.

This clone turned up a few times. This CDR3 is CASRPTSGGVLGYEQYF. The CDR3, as DNA: TGTGCCAGCAGGCCGACCTCAGGGGGCGTGCTGGGCTACGAGCAGTACTTC. V gene TRBV27 combines with J gene TRBJ2-7; 8 nucleotides agree with TRBD1. The CDR3 consists of 17 residues. V gave up 6 bases and J gave up 3 bases; unmatched junction bases: 16. Looked up from germline, CDR1 is MNHEY and CDR2 is SMNVEV (reference sequence).

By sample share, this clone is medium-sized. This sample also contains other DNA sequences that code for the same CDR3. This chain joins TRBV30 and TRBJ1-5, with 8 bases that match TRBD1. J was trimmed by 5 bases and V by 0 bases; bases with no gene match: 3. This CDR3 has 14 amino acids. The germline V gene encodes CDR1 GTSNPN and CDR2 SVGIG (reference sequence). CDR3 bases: TGTGCCTGGAGTGTAGGACAGGGCCATCAGCCCCAGCATTTT. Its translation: CAWSVGQGHQPQHF.

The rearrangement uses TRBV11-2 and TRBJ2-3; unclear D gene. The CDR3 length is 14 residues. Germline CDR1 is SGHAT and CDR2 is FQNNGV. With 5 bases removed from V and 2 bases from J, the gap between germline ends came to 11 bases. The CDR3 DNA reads TGTGCCAGCAGCCAATTCGGGTTCACAGATACGCAGTATTTT. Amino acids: CASSQFGFTDTQYF.

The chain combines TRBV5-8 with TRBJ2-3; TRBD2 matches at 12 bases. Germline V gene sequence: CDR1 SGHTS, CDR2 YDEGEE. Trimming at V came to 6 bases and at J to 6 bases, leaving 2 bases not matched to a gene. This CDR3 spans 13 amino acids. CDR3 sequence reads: CASTSGGADTQYF. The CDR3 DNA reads TGTGCCAGCACTAGCGGGGGGGCTGATACGCAGTATTTT.

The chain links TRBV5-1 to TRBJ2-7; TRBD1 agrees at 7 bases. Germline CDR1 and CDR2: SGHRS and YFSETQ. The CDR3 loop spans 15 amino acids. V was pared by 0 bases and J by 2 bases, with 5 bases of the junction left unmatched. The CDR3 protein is CASSLGGQATYEQYF. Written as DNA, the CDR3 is TGCGCCAGCAGCTTGGGAGGACAGGCGACCTACGAGCAGTACTTC. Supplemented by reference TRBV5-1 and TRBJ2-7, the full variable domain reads KAGVTQTPRYLIKTRGQQVTLSCSPISGHRSVSWYQQTPGQGLQFLFEYFSETQRNKGNFPGRFSGRQFSNSRSEMNVSTLELGDSALYLCASSLGGQATYEQYFGPGTRLTVT.

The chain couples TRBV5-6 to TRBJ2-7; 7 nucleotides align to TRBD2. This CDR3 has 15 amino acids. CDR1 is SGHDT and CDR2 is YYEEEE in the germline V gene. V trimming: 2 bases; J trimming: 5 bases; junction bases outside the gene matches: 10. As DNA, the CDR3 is TGTGCCAGCAGCTTTCGGGGCGGGGGTATCCACGAGCAGTACTTC. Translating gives CASSFRGGGIHEQYF.

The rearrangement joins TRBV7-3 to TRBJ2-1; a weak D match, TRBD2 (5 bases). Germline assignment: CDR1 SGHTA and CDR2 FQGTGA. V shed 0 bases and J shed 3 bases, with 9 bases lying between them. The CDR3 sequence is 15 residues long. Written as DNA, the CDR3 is TGTGCCAGCAGCTTAACTAGCGAGCTCTACAATGAGCAGTTCTTC. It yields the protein CASSLTSELYNEQFF.

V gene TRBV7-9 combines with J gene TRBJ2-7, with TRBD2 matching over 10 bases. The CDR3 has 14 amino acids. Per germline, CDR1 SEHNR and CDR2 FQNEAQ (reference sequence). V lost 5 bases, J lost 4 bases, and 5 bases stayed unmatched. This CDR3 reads CASSPGGLAYEQYF. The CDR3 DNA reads TGTGCCAGCAGCCCCGGGGGACTAGCGTACGAGCAGTACTTC.

CDR3 nucleotides: TGTGCCAGCAGCTTGGGGCGGGGAGGCACTGAAGCTTTCTTT. It yields the protein CASSLGRGGTEAFF. The V and J genes are TRBV4-2 and TRBJ1-1; tentatively, D is TRBD1 (5 bases). Germline CDR1 reads LGHNA; CDR2 reads YNFKEQ. The germline V and J ends were trimmed by 5 bases and 4 bases, with 14 bases remaining between them. This CDR3 region has 14 residues.

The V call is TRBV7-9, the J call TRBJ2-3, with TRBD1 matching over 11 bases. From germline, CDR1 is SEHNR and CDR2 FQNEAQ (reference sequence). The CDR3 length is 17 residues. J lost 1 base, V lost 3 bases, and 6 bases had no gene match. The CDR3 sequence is CASSFRTGGIGTDTQYF. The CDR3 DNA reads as TGTGCCAGCAGCTTCCGGACAGGGGGCATCGGCACAGATACGCAGTATTTT. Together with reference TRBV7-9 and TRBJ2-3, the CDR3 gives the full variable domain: DTGVSQNPRHKITKRGQNVTFRCDPISEHNRLYWYRQTLGQGPEFLTYFQNEAQLEKSRLLSDRFSAERPKGSFSTLEIQRTEQGDSAMYLCASSFRTGGIGTDTQYFGPGTRLTVL.

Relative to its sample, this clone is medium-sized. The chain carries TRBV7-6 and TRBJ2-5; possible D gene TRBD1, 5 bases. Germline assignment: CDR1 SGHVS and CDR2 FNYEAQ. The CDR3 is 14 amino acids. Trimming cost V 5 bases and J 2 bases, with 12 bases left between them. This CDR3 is CASSLSRDQETQYF. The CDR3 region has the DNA TGTGCCAGCAGCCTTAGCAGGGATCAAGAGACCCAGTACTTC.